The rows below give T cell receptor beta chains drawn from one sample of a study of blood T cell repertoires in COVID-19. Profiling relied on immunoSEQ multiplex PCR, and the TCRdb table lists in-frame clones only, not all of them. The sample has approximately 200,000 clones, about nine tenths seen once. Sequencing was carried out using PBMCs or T cells enriched from blood (not recorded which). These TCRs come from a man between 25 and 39 years old who had recovered from COVID-19. The CDR3 runs from the conserved cysteine through the conserved F or W.

J gene,V gene,CDR3 protein
TRBJ2-5,TRBV7-2,CASSRTAGLMIQYF
TRBJ1-5,TRBV5-6,CASSLGGGDSNQPQHF
TRBJ2-7,TRBV5-6,CASAVDRGYEQYF
TRBJ2-7,TRBV11-2,CASSLGGTSGISYEQYF
TRBJ2-1,TRBV19,CASSISGGLAYNEQFF
TRBJ2-7,TRBV5-1,CASGSQGAYEQYF
TRBJ1-1,TRBV6-5,CASSYSQGITEAFF
TRBJ1-2,TRBV2,CASSGTGGHGYTF
TRBJ2-5,TRBV28,CASSLLSSAQETQYF
TRBJ2-5,TRBV25-1,CASSVKETQYF
TRBJ1-4,TRBV4-3,CASSQDPPGGTNEKLFF
TRBJ2-1,TRBV5-4,CASSSRTGTSYNEQFF
TRBJ2-2,TRBV30,CAWKPVFPGGLLFLAGELFF
TRBJ2-1,TRBV4-3,CASSQGVAGVGEQFF
TRBJ1-3,TRBV28,CASSKPRTVSGNTIYF
TRBJ1-6,TRBV5-1,CASSLLYRGRENSPLHF
TRBJ2-5,TRBV4-3,CASSQVGWGETQYF
TRBJ2-1,TRBV4-1,CASSLLAGTSGYNEQFF
TRBJ2-1,TRBV20-1,CSASGTGEQFF
TRBJ2-3,TRBV10-3,CAISELETSGSSYGTDTQYF
TRBJ2-7,TRBV30,CAWSAGLASYEQYF
TRBJ2-1,TRBV5-4,CASSLILSKNEQFF
TRBJ1-4,TRBV18,CASSPSGSNEKLFF
TRBJ2-7,TRBV4-1,CASSQGRDSTYEQYF
TRBJ1-1,TRBV25-1,CASSAGEIRAFF
TRBJ1-6,TRBV11-2,CASSFGTGAYNSPLHF
TRBJ2-3,TRBV30,CAWTSGSDTQYF
TRBJ1-2,TRBV19,CASSIVGPLSGYTF
TRBJ2-5,TRBV12-3/TRBV12-4,CASSLSGGETQYF
TRBJ2-2,TRBV5-5,CASSPRSLAVVPTGELFF
TRBJ1-3,TRBV11-2,CASTDLGNTIYF
TRBJ2-5,TRBV5-1,CASSLDGQSQETQYF
TRBJ2-1,TRBV11-2,CASSRDRVGGSYNEQFF
TRBJ1-1,TRBV29-1,CSVEDREDTEAFF
TRBJ1-2,TRBV5-1,CASSPHEAGGYTF
TRBJ2-2,TRBV27,CASSPRHKRGTGELFF
TRBJ2-1,TRBV5-6,CASSSGLAGIYNEQFF
TRBJ2-5,TRBV5-6,CASSRAPRETQYF
TRBJ1-5,TRBV19,CASSLTQEGRQPQHF
TRBJ2-2,TRBV27,CASSPDTGELFF
TRBJ2-7,TRBV5-5,CASSFFWTSGNYEQYF
TRBJ2-7,TRBV24-1,CATSAQTSGGLREQYF
TRBJ2-5,TRBV7-9,CASSLGQGETQYF
TRBJ1-6,TRBV18,CASSRLGESPLHF
TRBJ2-3,TRBV5-1,CASRSRGGPTFPDTQYF
TRBJ1-3,TRBV5-1,CASSFDSGSGNTIYF